This record looks at one TCR beta chain sequence and its context. This record belongs to a study of blood T cell repertoires in COVID-19. Study-wide context: Whether acute or convalescent, the COVID-19 samples came from the United States, Italy and Spain. The analysed material was cDNA or gDNA that came from T cells, B-cell-depleted T cells, or PBMCs.

In the original analysis: Counts of nucleated cells, estimated from reference gene primer amplification, were obtained. TCRdb's table, derived via immunoSEQ multiplex PCR, lists solely in-frame clones and lacks some. V and J calls plus clone size are reproduced from that table; the DNA served to infer D and trimming. The data show some 65,000 clones, with 70% to 85% seen just once and 5.5% held by the top ten. The germline gives CDR1 SEHNR, CDR2 FQNEAQ (reference sequence). This CDR3 contains 12 residues. V was shortened by 2 bases and J by 7 bases, with 3 bases between the two germline ends. The receptor was isolated from a woman between 65 and 79 years old with acute or convalescent COVID-19. Sequencing input: peripheral blood. The genes are TRBV7-9 and TRBJ1-6; D is ambiguous. The CDR3 sequence is CASSLQNSPLHF. For the CDR3, the DNA is TGTGCCAGCAGCTTACAGAATTCACCCCTCCACTTT. The whole variable domain, filled in from reference TRBV7-9 and TRBJ1-6, reads DTGVSQNPRHKITKRGQNVTFRCDPISEHNRLYWYRQTLGQGPEFLTYFQNEAQLEKSRLLSDRFSAERPKGSFSTLEIQRTEQGDSAMYLCASSLQNSPLHFGNGTRLTVT.